The 30 T cell receptor beta chains below all came from one sample that was sequenced in a study of siplizumab effects on memory and regulatory T cells. Clones were read by immunoSEQ multiplex PCR, and TCRdb kept only the in-frame ones, dropping some. Of approximately 100,000 clones listed, about 91% are singletons. Sequencing was performed on Tregs sorted from blood. The receptors come from a human donor in good health.

The chain recombines TRBV5-1 with TRBJ1-4; TRBD1 is a possible D gene (5 bases). Germline assignment: CDR1 SGHRS and CDR2 YFSETQ. Trimming removed 4 bases from V and 0 bases from J, with 13 bases in between. The CDR3 covers 16 residues. The CDR3 loop reads CASSRDRFATNEKLFF. The CDR3 region has the DNA TGCGCCAGCAGCCGAGACAGATTTGCAACTAATGAAAAACTGTTTTTT.

The chain links TRBV7-9 to TRBJ2-1; TRBD2 agrees at 8 bases. Germline lookup yields CDR1 SEHNR and CDR2 FQNEAQ (reference sequence). V was clipped by 4 bases and J by 0 bases; unmatched bases: 14. The CDR3 contains 19 residues. For the CDR3, the DNA is TGTGCCAGCAGCTCTCAAGGGAGCGGGAGATGGAGCTCCTACAATGAGCAGTTCTTC. Translation gives CASSSQGSGRWSSYNEQFF.

The chain carries TRBV7-9 and TRBJ2-1; D is unclear. Germline loops: CDR1 SEHNR, CDR2 FQNEAQ (reference sequence). CDR3 length equals 15 residues. V gave up 5 bases and J gave up 0 bases, with 11 bases separating them. The CDR3 nucleotides read TGTGCCAGCAGCCACGAGTGGGTCTCCTACAATGAGCAGTTCTTC. Protein: CASSHEWVSYNEQFF.

The V gene is TRBV5-1, the J gene TRBJ2-5; 7 bases align to TRBD2. Trimming took 2 bases from V and 0 from J; bases not matched to a gene: 7. This CDR3 contains 16 residues. CDR1 and CDR2 (germline): SGHRS, YFSETQ. CDR3 sequence: CASSFGLAAYQETQYF. CDR3 bases: TGCGCCAGCAGCTTCGGGCTAGCGGCGTACCAAGAGACCCAGTACTTC.

V usage is TRBV2 and J usage is TRBJ1-2; D ambiguous. The CDR3 extends over 14 amino acids. CDR1 and CDR2 (germline): SNHLY, FYNNEI. Trimming removed 4 bases from V and 7 bases from J, with 16 bases in between. The CDR3 is CASSGSQRSGGYTF. CDR3 nucleotide sequence: TGTGCCAGCAGTGGCTCCCAAAGGAGCGGTGGCTACACCTTC.

The gene calls are TRBV18 and TRBJ2-1; 7 positions agree with TRBD1. The CDR3 is 14 residues long. Germline CDR1 is KGHSH and CDR2 is LQKENI. The J segment lost 4 bases and the V segment lost 4 bases, leaving 4 bases of the junction unmatched. This CDR3 is CASSQTGFYNEQFF. DNA for the CDR3: TGTGCCAGCTCACAGACAGGGTTTTACAATGAGCAGTTCTTC.

The J gene is TRBJ2-1, the V gene TRBV19; D gene ambiguous. Deletions cut 4 bases from V and 0 bases from J, with 13 bases between. Germline V lookup: CDR1 LNHDA, CDR2 SQIVND (reference sequence). The CDR3 runs 16 residues. DNA of the CDR3: TGTGCCAGTAGTAGGGTGACTGGAACCTCCTACAATGAGCAGTTCTTC. This encodes CASSRVTGTSYNEQFF.

The chain uses TRBV7-9 and TRBJ2-1; TRBD2 matches 9 bases. CDR3 length: 15 amino acids. The trim removed 5 bases at V and 5 bases at J, leaving 7 bases unmatched. Germline V gene lookup returns CDR1 SEHNR and CDR2 FQNEAQ (reference sequence). The CDR3, as DNA: TGTGCCAGCAGCCCAGGGCGGGGGGGAGACAATGAGCAGTTCTTC. Encoded protein: CASSPGRGGDNEQFF.

The chain links TRBV6-6 to TRBJ1-3, with no clear D. This CDR3 comprises 16 residues. The germline V and J ends were trimmed by 0 bases and 5 bases, with 14 bases remaining between them. The germline V gene encodes CDR1 MNHNY and CDR2 SVGAGI (reference sequence). Here the CDR3 DNA reads TGTGCCAGCAGTTACTCGAATCGGGATACCCGAAACACCATATATTTT. Its translation: CASSYSNRDTRNTIYF.

The CDR3 bases are TGTGCCAGCAGCGAACGCCCGCAAGCCAAAAACATTCAGTACTTC. Its translation: CASSERPQAKNIQYF. The chain couples TRBV21-1 to TRBJ2-4. TRBV21-1 is termed a pseudogene. The CDR3 covers 15 residues.

This clone was detected once. The V call is TRBV5-6, the J call TRBJ2-3; perhaps D is TRBD1 or TRBD2 (5 bases each). Germline CDR1 is SGHDT and CDR2 is YYEEEE. V lost 2 bases and J lost 2, with 15 bases in between. This CDR3 is built from 16 residues. In DNA, the CDR3 is TGTGCCAGCAGCTTAAGAGGGGACCGTTACACAGATACGCAGTATTTT. This translates into CASSLRGDRYTDTQYF.

This sequence joins TRBV2 and TRBJ1-1; 9 nucleotides line up with TRBD1. This CDR3 comprises 14 residues. CDR1 and CDR2 from the germline V gene are SNHLY and FYNNEI. The trim removed 6 bases at V and 3 bases at J, leaving 5 bases unmatched. The CDR3 spells CASSGQGMDTEAFF. The DNA of the CDR3 is TGTGCCAGCAGCGGACAGGGGATGGACACTGAAGCTTTCTTT.

The chain employs TRBV2 and TRBJ2-1; D perhaps matches TRBD1 (6 bases). Trimming removed 5 bases at V and 0 bases at J, with 20 bases between. This CDR3 contains 18 residues. Per germline, CDR1 SNHLY and CDR2 FYNNEI. DNA of the CDR3: TGTGCCAGCAGTAGGGCAGGGACATTTCCGCCCTCCTACAATGAGCAGTTCTTC. Protein sequence: CASSRAGTFPPSYNEQFF.

The chain couples TRBV29-1 to TRBJ2-1; TRBD2 aligns across 11 bases. The CDR3 is made up of 12 amino acids. Per the germline V gene, CDR1 is SQVTM and CDR2 is ANQGSEA. After removal of 6 bases from V and 7 bases from J, the junction contained 2 bases not matched to a gene. The CDR3 bases are TGCAGCGTCCTAGCGGGAGGTAATGAGCAGTTCTTC. Protein product: CSVLAGGNEQFF.

This clone has just one count. J is TRBJ1-2 and V is TRBV15, with D perhaps TRBD1 (6 bases). The germline V gene encodes CDR1 LNHNV and CDR2 YYDKDF (reference sequence). This CDR3 spans 15 amino acids. V lost 0 bases to trimming and J lost 8 bases, with 16 bases between them. DNA for the CDR3: TGTGCCACCAGCAGAGATGTTATGGGGGCTAACGGCTACACCTTC. Translated, it gives CATSRDVMGANGYTF.

The chain carries TRBV19 and TRBJ2-5; TRBD1 matches 7 bases. The CDR3 length is 14 residues. The J segment lost 3 bases and the V segment lost 6 bases, leaving 7 bases of the junction unmatched. Germline CDR1 is LNHDA and CDR2 is SQIVND (reference sequence). This CDR3 is CASRLDTGEETQYF. The CDR3 coding sequence is TGTGCCAGTAGGCTAGATACAGGGGAAGAGACCCAGTACTTC.

With respect to this clone: Different DNA sequences within this sample yield the same CDR3. V usage is TRBV18 and J usage is TRBJ2-3; 14 nucleotides agree with TRBD2. CDR3 length: 17 residues. The V gene's germline CDR1 is KGHSH and CDR2 LQKENI. V lost 5 bases to trimming and J lost 1 base; unmatched junction nucleotides: 5. The DNA of the CDR3 is TGTGCCAGCTCATCGGGACTAGCGGGAGTGGGCACAGATACGCAGTATTTT. It translates to CASSSGLAGVGTDTQYF. Using reference TRBV18 and TRBJ2-3 for the parts outside the CDR3, the full variable domain is NAGVMQNPRHLVRRRGQEARLRCSPMKGHSHVYWYRQLPEEGLKFMVYLQKENIIDESGMPKERFSAEFPKEGPSILRIQQVVRGDSAAYFCASSSGLAGVGTDTQYFGPGTRLTVL.

V usage is TRBV5-4 and J usage is TRBJ1-4; a weak D match, TRBD1 (5 bases). The CDR3 contains 15 residues. The germline V gene has CDR1 SGHNT and CDR2 YYREEE (reference sequence). V lost 1 base, J lost 6 bases, and 13 bases lay in between. The DNA of the CDR3 is TGTGCCAGCAGCTTGCGATTAGGGGTCGATGAAAAACTGTTTTTT. It translates to CASSLRLGVDEKLFF. The variable domain in full, completed from reference TRBV5-4 and TRBJ1-4, reads ETGVTQSPTHLIKTRGQQVTLRCSSQSGHNTVSWYQQALGQGPQFIFQYYREEENGRGNFPPRFSGLQFPNYSSELNVNALELDDSALYLCASSLRLGVDEKLFFGSGTQLSVL.

The V call is TRBV18, the J call TRBJ1-2; D is unclear. The CDR3 totals 16 residues. Germline CDR1 is KGHSH and CDR2 is LQKENI. V dropped 3 bases and J dropped 2 bases, with 16 bases sitting between them. The CDR3 here is CASSPPGMAGNYGYTF. The CDR3 nucleotides are TGTGCCAGCTCACCCCCGGGTATGGCAGGAAACTATGGCTACACCTTC.

V and J are TRBV27 and TRBJ2-2; tentative D call: TRBD1 (5 bases). V lost 0 bases to trimming and J lost 8 bases, with 13 bases between them. The CDR3 is 15 amino acids. Germline V CDR1 and CDR2: MNHEY, SMNVEV (reference sequence). CDR3 amino acids: CASSLSAGIKGELFF. In nucleotides, the CDR3 is TGTGCCAGCAGTTTATCGGCAGGGATTAAGGGGGAGCTGTTTTTT.

This chain joins TRBV7-2 and TRBJ1-4, with 7 bases aligning to TRBD1. With V trimmed by 5 bases and J by 8 bases, 11 bases remained unmatched. This CDR3 contains 15 residues. The germline V gene encodes CDR1 SGHTA and CDR2 FQGNSA. CDR3 region: CASSRQGSRGEKLFF. Here the CDR3 DNA reads TGTGCCAGCAGCAGACAGGGCTCCCGAGGGGAAAAACTGTTTTTT.

A single count supports this clone. This chain joins TRBV6-1 and TRBJ1-6; a possible D gene is TRBD1 (5 bases). The CDR3 runs to 16 residues. Germline V gene sequence: CDR1 MNHNS, CDR2 SASEGT. Trimming shortened V by 2 bases and J by 2 bases, and 10 bases separated the two germline ends. The CDR3 region is CASSERPGPYNSPLHF. CDR3 nucleotides: TGTGCCAGCAGTGAACGGCCAGGGCCCTATAATTCACCCCTCCACTTT.

The rearrangement uses TRBV7-2 and TRBJ1-2; D not resolved. V was cut by 1 base and J by 8 bases, with 11 bases left in between. The CDR3 length is 13 residues. Germline values: CDR1 SGHTA, CDR2 FQGNSA. For the CDR3, the DNA is TGTGCCAGCAGCTTAGTAGAGGTCTGGGGCTACACCTTC. Amino acids: CASSLVEVWGYTF.

A single count supports this clone. This chain joins TRBV6-1 and TRBJ2-7; D is perhaps TRBD1 (7 bases). The CDR3 is made up of 14 amino acids. The V gene lost 4 bases and the J gene lost 0 bases, with 10 bases spanning the gap. Germline V gene sequence: CDR1 MNHNS, CDR2 SASEGT. The DNA of the CDR3 is TGTGCCAGCAGTGGACAGGGACTCTCCTACGAGCAGTACTTC. As protein: CASSGQGLSYEQYF.

The V and J genes are TRBV29-1 and TRBJ1-5, with D hard to call. The CDR3 loop spans 12 amino acids. Germline V gives CDR1 SQVTM, CDR2 ANQGSEA. The V end was cut by 4 bases, the J end by 7 bases, with 11 bases between. The CDR3, as DNA: TGCAGCGTTGGGTCACCTGGGCAGCCCCAGCATTTT. It encodes CSVGSPGQPQHF.

The chain combines TRBV2 with TRBJ1-2; 12 bases line up with TRBD1. After removal of 10 bases from V and 5 bases from J, the junction contained 8 bases not matched to a gene. The CDR3 contains 14 residues. Germline loops: CDR1 SNHLY, CDR2 FYNNEI. DNA for the CDR3: TGTGCCACCCTGGGGACAGGGGGCCTATATGGCTACACCTTC. It codes for CATLGTGGLYGYTF.

The V and J genes are TRBV2 and TRBJ2-7; D uncertain. Trimming removed 4 bases from V and 12 bases from J, with 13 bases in between. This CDR3 spans 11 amino acids. Looked up from germline, CDR1 is SNHLY and CDR2 is FYNNEI. For the CDR3, the DNA is TGTGCCAGCAGTGCGGACGGCCGCCGGTACTTC. Translating it yields CASSADGRRYF.

The gene calls are TRBV6-4 and TRBJ2-4, with 7 positions matching TRBD2. Germline CDR1 MRHNA, CDR2 SNTAGT. This CDR3 is 15 amino acids long. V trimming: 2 bases; J trimming: 3 bases; junction bases outside the gene matches: 4. In DNA form, the CDR3 reads TGTGCCAGCAGTGACGAGTCGGGGGGCAAAAACATTCAGTACTTC. This translates into CASSDESGGKNIQYF.

The chain couples TRBV6-5 to TRBJ1-2, with 7 bases identical to TRBD1. CDR1 MNHEY and CDR2 SVGAGI come from the germline V gene. This CDR3 has 12 amino acids. Losses at the gene ends were 6 bases for V and 9 bases for J; bases not matched to a gene: 7. The CDR3 DNA reads TGTGCCAGCAGGGGACAGTGGTTGAGCTACACCTTC. Protein: CASRGQWLSYTF.

A remark on this clone: A read error may account for a junction end that differs from germline. The sample holds other DNA sequences that translate to the same CDR3. The rearrangement uses TRBV5-6 and TRBJ2-5, with D unclear. CDR1 and CDR2 (germline): SGHDT, YYEEEE. The CDR3 length is 14 residues. CDR3 coding DNA: TGTGCCAGCAACAGCTTAAAAGCCCAAGAGACCCAATACTTC. Its protein product is CASNSLKAQETQYF.